These 13 T cell receptor beta chains were all obtained from the same sample, sequenced in a study of shared clonotypes between healthy human individuals. Sequenced by immunoSEQ multiplex PCR; TCRdb stores in-frame clones only, minus some. In the table there are approximately 1.4 million clones, approximately 98% of which are singletons. The sample comprised naive CD4+ T cells sorted from blood. The subset is: CD45RA+ positively selected. The receptors stem from a man aged 30-40 years in good health.

As to this clone: One end of the junction varies from germline; a read error may be responsible. The rearrangement joins TRBV2 to TRBJ2-7; D uncertain. The CDR3 has 12 amino acids. Germline V gives CDR1 SNHLY, CDR2 FYNNEI. CDR3 DNA sequence: TGTGCCAGCAGGGACCGCTCCAACGAGCAGTACTTC. Amino acid sequence: CASRDRSNEQYF.

Turning to this clone: Distinct nucleotide sequences in the sample also encode this CDR3. The V call is TRBV5-1, the J call TRBJ2-1; 12 nucleotides match TRBD2. The CDR3 is 15 residues long. V was clipped by 3 bases and J by 4 bases; unmatched bases: 2. In germline, CDR1 is SGHRS, CDR2 YFSETQ. The CDR3 region has the DNA TGCGCCAGCAGCTCCGGGACTAGCGGGTACAATGAGCAGTTCTTC. Encoded protein: CASSSGTSGYNEQFF.

The DNA for the CDR3 is TGTGCCAGCAGCCTGGGCCCCAGCGTGGAAAAACTGTTTTTT. Translation gives CASSLGPSVEKLFF. The rearrangement links TRBV7-8 to TRBJ1-4, with no clear D. The ends were cut back, 5 bases at V and 8 bases at J, with 15 bases in the middle. The length of the CDR3 is 14 residues. Germline CDR1 SGHVS, CDR2 FQNEAQ.

The chain couples TRBV6-5 to TRBJ2-1; 10 bases agree with TRBD2. Germline V lookup: CDR1 MNHEY, CDR2 SVGAGI. The CDR3 consists of 12 residues. The ends lost 10 bases at V and 8 bases at J; junction bases unmatched: 5. The CDR3 reads CATLAGGHEQFF. The CDR3 coding sequence is TGTGCCACCTTAGCGGGAGGCCATGAGCAGTTCTTC.

V usage is TRBV7-9 and J usage is TRBJ2-1, with 8 bases fitting TRBD1. Germline lookup yields CDR1 SEHNR and CDR2 FQNEAQ (reference sequence). The CDR3 contains 15 residues. Trimming took 5 bases from V and 3 from J; bases not matched to a gene: 6. The CDR3 region is CASSVRQGYYNEQFF. Written as DNA, the CDR3 is TGTGCCAGCAGCGTACGACAGGGGTACTACAATGAGCAGTTCTTC.

The chain uses TRBV11-2 and TRBJ1-4; possible D gene TRBD1, 5 bases. Between the trimmed V and J ends, which lost 3 bases and 8 bases, there was a span of 7 bases. The CDR3 length is 12 residues. Germline CDR1 and CDR2: SGHAT and FQNNGV. This CDR3 is CASSFPGEKLFF. The DNA for the CDR3 is TGTGCCAGCAGCTTCCCAGGGGAAAAACTGTTTTTT. Full variable domain (remainder filled in from reference TRBV11-2 and TRBJ1-4): EAGVAQSPRYKIIEKRQSVAFWCNPISGHATLYWYQQILGQGPKLLIQFQNNGVVDDSQLPKDRFSAERLKGVDSTLKIQPAKLEDSAVYLCASSFPGEKLFFGSGTQLSVL.

The rearrangement joins TRBV10-1 to TRBJ2-1; a weak D match, TRBD2 (6 bases). Trimming removed 4 bases from V and 4 bases from J, with 20 bases in between. Germline V CDR1 and CDR2: WNHNN, SYGVQD (reference sequence). This CDR3 region has 17 residues. The CDR3 spells CASSGIRGLSGYNEQFF. The CDR3 DNA sequence: TGCGCCAGCAGTGGTATAAGGGGCCTTAGCGGATACAATGAGCAGTTCTTC.

J is TRBJ1-1 and V is TRBV5-1; weak D call: TRBD1 (5 bases). Germline loops: CDR1 SGHRS, CDR2 YFSETQ. Trimming cost V 7 bases and J 1 base, with 14 bases left between them. The CDR3 sequence is 14 residues long. CDR3 sequence reads: CASGARGPNTEAFF. The CDR3 DNA reads TGCGCCAGCGGGGCGCGGGGTCCGAACACTGAAGCTTTCTTT.

Written as DNA, the CDR3 is TGTGCCAGCAGCAGAGCCCAGGGATCTAACTATGGCTACACCTTC. Translated: CASSRAQGSNYGYTF. The V gene is TRBV5-4, the J gene TRBJ1-2, with TRBD1 as a possible D gene (5 bases). CDR1 is SGHNT, CDR2 YYREEE, per germline (reference sequence). V lost 4 bases, J lost 0 bases, and 13 bases lay in between. The CDR3 is made up of 15 amino acids.

The rearrangement uses TRBV28 and TRBJ2-2; TRBD2 aligns across 9 bases. Germline V gene data show CDR1 as MDHEN and CDR2 as SYDVKM. After removal of 5 bases from V and 5 bases from J, the junction contained 6 bases not matched to a gene. The CDR3 runs 15 residues. The CDR3 region is CASSPAGGRTGELFF. The CDR3 nucleotides are TGTGCCAGCAGTCCGGCGGGAGGGCGAACCGGGGAGCTGTTTTTT.

The CDR3 here is CASTTSGHTGELFF. The DNA of the CDR3 is TGTGCCAGCACCACTAGCGGCCACACCGGGGAGCTGTTTTTT. The chain carries TRBV28 and TRBJ2-2; 8 bases are shared with TRBD2. The CDR3 sequence is 14 residues long. Unmatched junction bases numbered 4, after V lost 7 bases and J lost 3 bases. Looked up from germline, CDR1 is MDHEN and CDR2 is SYDVKM.

Comment on this clone: Other DNA sequences in this sample translate to the same CDR3. The chain joins TRBV28 to TRBJ1-5; D is undetermined. The CDR3 length is 12 residues. Looked up from germline, CDR1 is MDHEN and CDR2 is SYDVKM. Trimming shortened V by 2 bases and J by 6 bases, and 5 bases separated the two germline ends. The CDR3 protein is CASSLGGQPQHF. CDR3 DNA sequence: TGTGCCAGCAGTTTAGGAGGTCAGCCCCAGCATTTT.

The chain uses TRBV19 and TRBJ2-5; 7 bases fit TRBD2. The CDR3 is 13 amino acids. Germline values: CDR1 LNHDA, CDR2 SQIVND (reference sequence). The junction had 2 bases not matched to a gene; V was cut back by 3 bases and J by 4 bases. Here the CDR3 DNA reads TGTGCCAGTAGTATGGGCGGGGGAGAGACCCAGTACTTC. Translation gives CASSMGGGETQYF.